This record concerns one TCR beta chain sequence. What it recognizes is unknown. Naive CD4+ cells had CD25+ Tregs removed. Germline CDR1 MNHNS, CDR2 SASEGT. The CDR3 contains 15 residues. V was trimmed by 3 bases and J by 14 bases, leaving 20 bases between them. Semi-nested PCR with Nested Universal Primer A followed constant-region reverse priming of full-length variable regions. TCRdb redid the calling of the 5' RACE reads with MiXCR, one entry per CDR3 protein. The sample holds nearly 55,000 distinct CDR3 sequences, roughly 18% seen once. Whole-study results and caveats: Tumor-infiltrating Treg TCR alpha and beta sequences overlapped most with tumor naive CD4+ T cells, then blood naive. Tumor memory CD4+ T cell TCR gene usage clustered with blood and lymph node memory CD4+ cells and lymph node naive CD4+ cells.

The sequenced material came from naive CD4+ T cells sorted from blood. Subset defined: naive CD4+ T cells, CD4+CD45RA+CD25-. This sequence was found in a female donor with breast cancer. V and J are TRBV6-1 and TRBJ1-6; perhaps TRBD1 as D (5 bases). The DNA of the CDR3 is TGTGCCAGCAGTGAGAGAGGCCGGGACCCGAGGACCCTCCACTTT. Protein: CASSERGRDPRTLHF.